This T cell receptor beta chain was obtained from a study of siplizumab effects on memory and regulatory T cells. Method: immunoSEQ multiplex PCR; TCRdb's copy keeps in-frame clones and lacks some. The repertoire holds more than 75,000 clones, with roughly 96% as singletons. As regards this clone: The target antigen is unknown.

The CDR3 has 15 amino acids. V was shortened by 1 base and J by 6 bases, with 14 bases between the two germline ends. Germline V gives CDR1 SGHDT, CDR2 YYEEEE. General study findings and limits: A naive or memory phenotype could not be assigned to roughly 80-97% of the proliferating CD4+ or CD8+ clones.

Specimen: naive CD4+ T cells sorted from blood. The chain links TRBV5-6 to TRBJ1-3; D ambiguous. The origin of this receptor is a human donor in good health. CDR3 in amino acids: CASSLSVSKTNTIYF. The CDR3 region has the DNA TGTGCCAGCAGCTTGTCGGTCAGCAAAACAAACACCATATATTTT.